The present TCR beta chain was sequenced within a study of T cell clonotyping in hematopoietic cell transplantation (dated by TCRdb to 2020 to 2023). With respect to the entire study: A total of roughly 130 blood samples were collected in the study from roughly 32 consecutive transplant recipients and their related donors. Recruitment of patients ran from 2015 to early 2017, and follow-up continued until late 2020 or until death. General conclusions and limits of the study: After transplant, TCR diversity in recipients dropped, and pathologically expanded clonotypes climbed progressively between day 30 and day 180. Overlap with donor repertoires was found for only a small fraction of recipient repertoires, with over 95% found to appear de novo at the given depth. The sample size was limited, and because cells were not sorted, the contributions of CD4 and CD8 repertoires could not be separated. Broader posttransplant TCR repertoire diversity was predicted by donor and pretransplant recipient Inverse Simpson Index values.

For TCR beta sequencing, blood samples came from the related transplant donors. Nuclei Lysis Solution was used to extract genomic DNA from fresh or cryopreserved unfractionated peripheral blood mononuclear cells. Worth noting for this clone: Its antigen has not been determined. One end of the junction fails to match germline, which may point to a read error.

TCR beta CDR3 regions were amplified from genomic DNA with the immunoSEQ assay, a bias-controlled multiplex PCR using V- and J-specific primers. In a second PCR step, the CDR3 amplicons were tagged with a proprietary barcode plus Illumina adapter sequences. CDR3 libraries were sequenced on an Illumina MiSeq instrument. The original methods were these. Export and quality control were handled in immunoSEQ Analyzer 3.0, while downstream analyses relied on R Bioconductor and Immunarch. Repertoire metrics were calculated using only productive rearrangements within the normalized downsampled data set. Pathologically expanded clonotypes were defined as those larger than 5 templates in the normalized cohort. Repertoire diversity was measured with the Inverse Simpson Index. To capture all clonotypes, CMV-specificity analyses were performed on the non-normalized data set. Not all clones reach the TCRdb copy of this immuneACCESS table, which keeps in-frame sequences only. Checked studies attribute under half of the gap to unresolved V genes and leave the rest unexplained. The V and J calls and clone size were taken over from that table, and D and trimming were inferred from the DNA. The sample contains over 35,000 clones, 75% to 90% of them found a single time. The biggest ten clones account for nearly 2% of the sample.

The CDR3 contains 12 residues, cysteine and phenylalanine counted. The DNA shown is the 36-base CDR3, in frame from base 1. The germline V gene supplies CDR1 LGHNA and CDR2 YSLEER. The sequence came from a woman aged 40 to 50 in good health. Some clones in this sample may be carry-over from other donors' samples. The chain is made from TRBV4-3 and TRBJ2-1; 8 bases in the middle match TRBD1. Material: peripheral blood mononuclear cells. The bases are TGCGCCAGCAGCCGGATCCGGGACAGGTTAATCTTC. Its protein product is CASSRIRDRLIF.